The 10 T cell receptor beta chains below all came from one sample that was sequenced in a study of blood T cell repertoires in COVID-19. Some clones are missing from TCRdb's copy, which holds only in-frame ones; the method was immunoSEQ multiplex PCR. The sample lists a few hundred thousand clones; roughly 84% were seen once. Input material: PBMCs or T cells enriched from blood (not recorded which). These receptors all stem from a man aged 30-40 years in a cohort exposed to, infected with or recovered from COVID-19 (not recorded which).

The chain couples TRBV24-1 to TRBJ2-7; possible D gene TRBD2, 5 bases. Germline CDR1 is KGHDR and CDR2 is SFDVKD. The CDR3 totals 12 residues. Between the trimmed V and J ends, which lost 0 bases and 9 bases, there was a span of 8 bases. This CDR3 is CATSDLRDLQYF. In nucleotides, the CDR3 is TGTGCCACCAGTGATTTGCGGGATCTGCAGTACTTC.

This CDR3 reads CASSSGETGNTIYF. The CDR3 DNA sequence: TGCGCCAGTTCATCAGGGGAAACTGGAAACACCATATATTTT. This chain connects TRBV5-1 to TRBJ1-3; tentative D call: TRBD1 (6 bases). The germline V gene has CDR1 SGHRS and CDR2 YFSETQ. Trimming stripped 8 bases from V and 2 bases from J, with 14 bases between. This CDR3 has 14 residues.

The J gene is TRBJ2-7, the V gene TRBV7-2; TRBD2 aligns across 7 bases. The V and J ends lost 7 bases and 1 base, in that order; junction bases with no gene match: 7. This CDR3 has 14 amino acids. CDR1 is SGHTA and CDR2 is FQGNSA in the germline V gene. The CDR3 region has the DNA TGTGCCAGCACCCCCCTAGCGGCGTCCTACGAGCAGTACTTC. Its protein product is CASTPLAASYEQYF.

The rearrangement joins TRBV2 to TRBJ2-7, with a possible D match to TRBD2 (5 bases). This CDR3 has 16 amino acids. The V end was cut by 3 bases, the J end by 3 bases, with 18 bases between. CDR1 is SNHLY and CDR2 is FYNNEI in the germline V gene. The CDR3 sequence is CASSDPLDLEGYEQYF. CDR3 in DNA: TGTGCCAGCAGTGATCCGTTAGACCTAGAGGGCTACGAGCAGTACTTC.

The genes are TRBV10-3 and TRBJ2-7; no clear D gene. There are 12 residues in the CDR3. Germline V gene sequence: CDR1 ENHRY, CDR2 SYGVKD. The V end was cut by 3 bases, the J end by 3 bases, with 6 bases between. The CDR3 region has the DNA TGTGCCATCAGTGAACACAACTACGAGCAGTACTTC. Residues: CAISEHNYEQYF.

This chain links TRBV6-5 with TRBJ1-1; 10 nucleotides align to TRBD1. J gave up 1 base and V 6 bases, and 5 bases lay outside the gene matches. CDR3 length: 15 residues. Per the germline V gene, CDR1 is MNHEY and CDR2 is SVGAGI. The CDR3 here is CASRDRGGPNTEAFF. CDR3 nucleotides: TGTGCCAGCAGGGACAGGGGGGGCCCGAACACTGAAGCTTTCTTT.

V usage is TRBV2 and J usage is TRBJ1-1; TRBD1 is a possible D gene (5 bases). CDR3 length equals 15 residues. With 0 bases removed from V and 3 bases from J, the gap between germline ends came to 11 bases. In germline, CDR1 is SNHLY, CDR2 FYNNEI. Here the CDR3 reads CASSEAIRRDTEAFF. CDR3 coding DNA: TGTGCCAGCAGTGAAGCTATTCGCAGGGACACTGAAGCTTTCTTT.

The gene calls are TRBV2 and TRBJ2-3, with D uncertain. CDR3 size: 11 residues. Between the trimmed V and J ends, which lost 5 bases and 3 bases, there was a span of 3 bases. CDR1 and CDR2 (germline): SNHLY, FYNNEI. The CDR3 region has the DNA TGTGCCAGCAGTTCAACAGATACGCAGTATTTT. Translation: CASSSTDTQYF.

This clone occurred a few times. The rearrangement links TRBV12-2 to TRBJ1-2; TRBD1 is the table's D call and was not checked against the DNA. TRBV12-2 is a known pseudogene. The CDR3 runs to 14 residues. The DNA for the CDR3 is TGTGCAAGTCGCTTAGTTACAGGCTTCTATGGCTACACCTTC. Its protein is CASRLVTGFYGYTF.

This chain connects TRBV5-1 to TRBJ2-7, with 8 bases fitting TRBD1. The germline V gene encodes CDR1 SGHRS and CDR2 YFSETQ. The CDR3 contains 14 residues. Unmatched junction bases numbered 3, after V lost 2 bases and J lost 2 bases. CDR3 sequence reads: CASSLGQGPYEQYF. The CDR3 coding sequence is TGCGCCAGCAGCTTAGGACAGGGTCCCTACGAGCAGTACTTC.